This is a list of T cell receptor beta chains from one sample in a study of shared clonotypes between healthy human individuals. The repertoire was sequenced with immunoSEQ multiplex PCR; TCRdb's copy has only in-frame clones and lacks some. The profile shows 1.6 million or so clones, just under 99% of them singletons. Sample: naive CD4+ T cells sorted from blood. The receptor source for this set is a man under 40 in good health. CDR3s include the opening cysteine and the closing phenylalanine or tryptophan. D genes are given only for firm matches. The listing skips clone size in some rows; elsewhere it reads once, few, many or a size class.

TRBV6-1,NA,once,TRBJ2-7,TGTGCCAGCAGTGAAGCGGGGGGTTCAGTCTACGAGCAGTACTTC,CASSEAGGSVYEQYF
TRBV7-9,TRBD2,NA,TRBJ2-7,TGTGCCAGCAGCCTGGGACTAGCGGGAGGGCCAGCGTACGAGCAGTACTTC,CASSLGLAGGPAYEQYF
TRBV9,NA,once,TRBJ2-7,TGTGCCAGCAGCGCCCTCGGGTTCGAGCAGTACTTC,CASSALGFEQYF
TRBV11-2,TRBD2,NA,TRBJ2-7,TGTGCCAGCAGCTTAGAAGCGGGAGGGCTCGAGCAGTACTTC,CASSLEAGGLEQYF
TRBV11-2,NA,NA,TRBJ2-1,TGTGCCAGCAGCACTCCGCTGGGGGCTAGACAGTTCTTC,CASSTPLGARQFF
TRBV2,NA,NA,TRBJ1-2,TGTGCCAGCAGTGATGGGGTATTAGGGGGCTACACCTTC,CASSDGVLGGYTF
TRBV5-1,TRBD2,NA,TRBJ2-2,TGCGCCAGCAGCCCGGGACTACCCACCGGGGAGCTGTTTTTT,CASSPGLPTGELFF
TRBV7-8,NA,NA,TRBJ1-1,TGTGCCAGCAGCTTAGAGGTCAACTCGAACACTGAAGCTTTCTTT,CASSLEVNSNTEAFF
TRBV9,NA,NA,TRBJ2-3,TGTGCCAGCAGCCTTGACCGGGATACGCAGTATTTT,CASSLDRDTQYF
TRBV10-2,NA,NA,TRBJ1-5,TGCGCCAGCAGTGAGGCGGGGGTCAATCAGCCCCAGCATTTT,CASSEAGVNQPQHF
TRBV4-1,NA,NA,TRBJ2-2,TGCGCCAGCAGCCAAGATCCAGTAAGCTGGGAGCTGTTTTTT,CASSQDPVSWELFF
TRBV7-6,NA,NA,TRBJ1-3,TGTGCCAGCAGCTTAGGCATCTCCTCTGGAAACACCATATATTTT,CASSLGISSGNTIYF
TRBV6-4,NA,NA,TRBJ2-7,TGTGCCAGCCGACTCGAGCCAGGCTCCTACGAGCAGTACTTC,CASRLEPGSYEQYF
TRBV4-3,NA,few,TRBJ1-1,TGCGCCAGCAGCCAAGATTTGACAGGGAACACTGAAGCTTTCTTT,CASSQDLTGNTEAFF
TRBV7-7,TRBD1,NA,TRBJ2-5,TGTGCTAGCAGCTTAGGGGGACAGGGGACGGAGACCCAGTACTTC,CASSLGGQGTETQYF
TRBV27,NA,NA,TRBJ1-2,TGTGCCAGCAGCGAAACAGGTTCCGCTAACTATGGCTACACCTTC,CASSETGSANYGYTF
TRBV18,TRBD2,NA,TRBJ2-5,TGTGCCAGCTCACCAAGCGGGGGAGAGACCCAGTACTTC,CASSPSGGETQYF
TRBV28,TRBD1,NA,TRBJ2-7,TGTGCCAGCAGCCCGACAGGGTATAGCTCCTACGAGCAGTACTTC,CASSPTGYSSYEQYF
TRBV11-2,NA,NA,TRBJ1-1,TGTGCCAGCAGCTCTACGTGGGCGAACACTGAAGCTTTCTTT,CASSSTWANTEAFF
TRBV5-1,NA,NA,TRBJ2-1,TGCGCCAGCGGAGCTTGGGTAGCCAATGAGCAGTTCTTC,CASGAWVANEQFF
TRBV19,NA,NA,TRBJ2-5,TGTGCCAGTAGTCAGTCCCTCGGCCGGACACTGGGGGAGACCCAGTACTTC,CASSQSLGRTLGETQYF
TRBV5-4,NA,NA,TRBJ2-5,TGTGCCAGCAGCTTGGCTTCGCAAGAGACCCAGTACTTC,CASSLASQETQYF
TRBV5-1,TRBD1,NA,TRBJ2-2,TGCGCCAGCAGCTTAACCGCGGTCCAGGGGGTAGTCGGGGAGCTGTTTTTT,CASSLTAVQGVVGELFF
TRBV28,TRBD2,NA,TRBJ2-7,TGTGCCAGCAGCCTAGCGGGAGGAACATACGAGCAGTACTTC,CASSLAGGTYEQYF
TRBV5-1,TRBD2,NA,TRBJ2-1,TGCGCCAGCAATCCAAGGGCGGGAGGGCCTTACAATGAGCAGTTCTTC,CASNPRAGGPYNEQFF
TRBV5-1,NA,NA,TRBJ1-4,TGCGCCAGCAGCTTGCGGCCAAATGAAAAACTGTTTTTT,CASSLRPNEKLFF
TRBV15,NA,NA,TRBJ2-7,TGTGCCACCAGCAGAGAGGGTATTTGGGGATCGAACGAGCAGTACTTC,CATSREGIWGSNEQYF
TRBV7-2,TRBD2,NA,TRBJ2-7,TGTGCCAGCAGCTTAAACACCGGGACTAGCAACTACGAGCAGTACTTC,CASSLNTGTSNYEQYF
TRBV7-2,TRBD2,NA,TRBJ2-7,TGTGCCAGCAGCTTAGCGGTTCTAGCGGGAGCCCCCTACGAGCAGTACTTC,CASSLAVLAGAPYEQYF
TRBV18,TRBD2,NA,TRBJ2-2,TGTGCCAGCTCACCCCAGCCGGGACTACCTAAATCCGGGGAGCTGTTTTTT,CASSPQPGLPKSGELFF
TRBV10-1,TRBD1,NA,TRBJ2-1,TGCGCCAGCAGTGAGTCTTACGGGACAGTGATCGGCAATGAGCAGTTCTTC,CASSESYGTVIGNEQFF
TRBV27,TRBD1,NA,TRBJ1-2,TGTGCCAGCAGTTCGCTACGGACAGGGTCGTTCTATGGCTACACCTTC,CASSSLRTGSFYGYTF
TRBV10-3,TRBD2,NA,TRBJ2-7,TGTGCCATCAGTAAGGGGACTAGCGGGCAATACTCCTACGAGCAGTACTTC,CAISKGTSGQYSYEQYF
TRBV7-9,NA,NA,TRBJ2-7,TGTGCCAGCAGCACCGGGAACTCCTACGAGCAGTACTTC,CASSTGNSYEQYF
TRBV18,NA,NA,TRBJ2-1,TGTGCCAGCTCAAAGACTGGTCCCAATGAGCAGTTCTTC,CASSKTGPNEQFF
TRBV5-1,NA,NA,TRBJ2-7,TGCGCCAGCAGCTTGGCCGGAGTAGCTGCGGAGCAGTACTTC,CASSLAGVAAEQYF
TRBV29-1,NA,NA,TRBJ1-5,TGCAGCGTTGGGGCGGAGGGTGGGCCCCAGCATTTT,CSVGAEGGPQHF
TRBV5-8,NA,NA,TRBJ1-2,TGTGCCACCGCGCCCGGGCCCCACCCTAACGGGGGCTACACCTTC,CATAPGPHPNGGYTF
TRBV7-6,NA,NA,TRBJ1-1,TGTGCCAGCAGCTCGACAGGTTCCTCTCAGAACACTGAAGCTTTCTTT,CASSSTGSSQNTEAFF
TRBV5-5,NA,NA,TRBJ2-1,TGTGCCAGCAGCTTCGACGGGATATACAATGAGCAGTTCTTC,CASSFDGIYNEQFF
TRBV18,TRBD1,NA,TRBJ1-1,TGTGCCAGCTCGTACAGGGGGCAAAACACTGAAGCTTTCTTT,CASSYRGQNTEAFF
TRBV25-1,NA,once,TRBJ2-1,TGTGCCAGCAGTCCCGAAATCTCCTACAATGAGCAGTTCTTC,CASSPEISYNEQFF